The clone carrying this T cell receptor (beta chain) was seen repeatedly, ten times or more. Its antigen is currently unknown. Healthy individuals of Caucasian origin from Russia, aged about 6 to 100, served as donors. Next came a second PCR, run for about 7 to 12 cycles, which used a sample-barcoded 5' primer along with a J-beta primer mix. TCRdb used MiXCR to reprocess the 5' RACE reads, holding one entry per CDR3 protein. The top ten hold 45% to 55% of the sample, which has approximately 350,000 distinct CDR3 sequences, about 55% seen once. These data are taken from a study of blood T cells in healthy people across ages. Study observations and caveats: Relative to aged donors, long-lived donors carried more naive CD4+ cells and displayed higher diversity. Naive T cell percentage by flow cytometry tracked strongly with beta diversity.

CDR3 size: 13 residues. Germline-derived CDR1 and CDR2 are DFQATT and SNEGSKA (reference sequence). Trimming removed 6 bases from V and 4 bases from J, with 15 bases in between. The sample comprised blood. This receptor was taken from a man in his 60s in good health. The chain couples TRBV20-1 to TRBJ2-5; either TRBD1 or TRBD2 may supply D (6 bases each). The CDR3 bases are TGCAGTGCCCAGGCCGAGGGGGGAGAGACCCAGTACTTC. Translating it yields CSAQAEGGETQYF.